This T cell receptor (beta chain) was identified in a study of T cell responses to AZD1222 COVID-19 vaccine (dated by TCRdb to about 2021). A note on the overall study: AZD1222 recipients whose second dose came at about 4 weeks and those whose second dose came at about 12 weeks were combined into one group, since spike-specific TCR depth and breadth did not differ between the two schedules. Trial participants were enrolled into age subgroups of 18-55, 56-69 and 70-plus years, which contained roughly 150, 30 and 60 TCR-sequenced participants, respectively. A total of 230 to 250 trial participants underwent TCR sequencing, of whom around 200 received two doses of AZD1222 and about 25 received two doses of the MenACWY control vaccine. Study-level results and caveats: Most participants were white British and females outnumbered males, and the authors suggested that clonal diversity may have been underestimated. Nearly half of unique spike-specific TCRs reportedly recognized epitopes outside regions mutated in the B.1.351 and B.1.1.7 variants. Because no day 14 peak-response samples were available, repertoires were characterized only after the peak T cell response. Vaccine-associated CD4 TCRs spanned the whole spike protein, with dominant responses in regions 160-218 and 743-854. After two AZD1222 doses, spike-specific TCR breadth and depth were significantly higher than at day 0 and than in MenACWY recipients. In the small 56-69-year group, the increase in depth fell short of significance, most likely because of low power. Conclusions about previously exposed vaccinees are limited because only six or seven AZD1222 recipients were SARS-CoV-2 seropositive at baseline.

The CDR3 regions of human TCRbeta chains were analyzed by immunosequencing. The paper's processing steps were these. TCRs in the repertoires were matched against a reference library of SARS-CoV-2-specific TCRs that had been generated with the MIRA antigen-specificity platform. Breadth was defined as the fraction of unique TCRs that were SARS-CoV-2-associated. Depth was defined as the fraction of total T cells that were SARS-CoV-2-associated. Using the MIRA data, each spike-specific TCR was assigned both to the spike region to which the TCR was reactive and to a CD4 or CD8 class. Log10-transformed breadth and depth values were compared by one-way ANOVA with Sidak's multiple comparisons tests. Drawn from immuneACCESS, this table holds only the in-frame rearrangements with V and J called that TCRdb kept. Clones are partly lost; checked studies trace under half to an unresolved V gene and leave the rest unexplained. V, J and clone size are those of that table, while D and trimming were read from the DNA. A total of about 120,000 clones appear in this sample, 88% of them only once. The leading ten clones occupy about 3.5% of the sample.

Its CDR3 holds 15 amino acids, cysteine through phenylalanine. Kept here is only the CDR3 DNA, which spans 45 bases and is read in frame from base 1. At the junction V is shortened by 4 bases and J by 2 bases; bases outside the gene matches: 5. For CDR1 and CDR2, the germline V gene (reference sequence) lists LGHDT and YNNKEL. The sample's time point label, decoded: baseline before first vaccination. Samples from vaccinated people were obtained from the UK trials COV001 and COV002, which included a single-blind randomized controlled phase 2/3 trial of AZD1222 (ChAdOx1 nCoV-19) in healthy adults. Trial participant PBMC samples were collected at day 0 and day 28 after the second dose for TCRbeta chain sequencing. This clone was counted a single time. Its antigen is currently not known. No clone much larger than this one lies a single base away; base qualities are absent.

Sequenced here: peripheral blood, sampled on day 0 of AZD1222 vaccination. The V gene is TRBV3-1 (or the pseudogene TRBV3-2) and the J gene is TRBJ1-2; TRBD1 matches 9 bases in the middle. This TCR was sampled from an adult in good health. CDR3 reads: CASSPGTGWNYGYTF. The DNA reads TGTGCCAGCAGCCCCGGGACAGGGTGGAACTATGGCTACACCTTC.